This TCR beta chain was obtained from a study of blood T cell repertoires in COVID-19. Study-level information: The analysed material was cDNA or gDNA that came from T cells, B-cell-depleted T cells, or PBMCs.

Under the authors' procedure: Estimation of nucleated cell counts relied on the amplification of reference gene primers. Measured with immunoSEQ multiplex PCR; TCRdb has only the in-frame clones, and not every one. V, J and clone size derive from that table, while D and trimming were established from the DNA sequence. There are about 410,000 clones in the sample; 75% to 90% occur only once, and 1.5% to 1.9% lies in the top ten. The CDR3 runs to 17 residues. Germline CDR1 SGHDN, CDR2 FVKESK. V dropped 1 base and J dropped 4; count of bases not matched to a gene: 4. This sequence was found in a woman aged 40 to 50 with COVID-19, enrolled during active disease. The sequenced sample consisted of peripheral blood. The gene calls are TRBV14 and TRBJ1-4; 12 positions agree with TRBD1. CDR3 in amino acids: CASSQGGTGGHNEKLFF. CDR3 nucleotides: TGTGCCAGCAGCCAAGGTGGGACAGGGGGCCATAATGAAAAACTGTTTTTT.